A selection of T cell receptor beta chains follows, all from one sample in a study of identical twins. TCRdb recomputed calls from the 5' RACE reads with MiXCR, one row per CDR3 protein. The sample gives 1,800,000 or so distinct CDR3 sequences, around 33% of which show up once; about 0.3% is in the top ten. What was sequenced was cord blood. These receptors were obtained from a newborn girl in good health. Both conserved end residues are part of each CDR3. Each record gives: J gene, clone size, V gene, D gene, CDR3 protein, CDR3 DNA. D genes are given only for firm matches. Some rows mark clone size as missing; the rest say once, few, many or name a class of expanded clone.

j_gene: TRBJ2-3; abundance: few; v_gene: TRBV20-1; d_gene: NA; CDR3aa: CSARAPRDTQYF; CDR3nt: TGCAGTGCTAGGGCCCCCCGGGATACGCAGTATTTT
j_gene: TRBJ2-5; abundance: NA; v_gene: TRBV7-6; d_gene: TRBD1; CDR3aa: CASSLDGQGSETQYF; CDR3nt: TGTGCCAGCAGCTTAGACGGACAGGGCTCAGAGACCCAGTACTTC
j_gene: TRBJ1-2; abundance: few; v_gene: TRBV27; d_gene: NA; CDR3aa: CASSPRYYSLAGYTF; CDR3nt: TGTGCCAGCAGTCCCCGGTATTACAGCCTTGCGGGCTACACCTTC
j_gene: TRBJ2-1; abundance: NA; v_gene: TRBV11-2; d_gene: TRBD2; CDR3aa: CASSFVRGGRNEQFF; CDR3nt: TGTGCCAGCAGCTTCGTTCGGGGGGGCCGAAATGAGCAGTTCTTC
j_gene: TRBJ2-7; abundance: NA; v_gene: TRBV12-3/TRBV12-4; d_gene: NA; CDR3aa: CASSVHWGPPGEQYF; CDR3nt: TGTGCCAGCAGTGTACACTGGGGCCCCCCCGGCGAGCAGTACTTC
j_gene: TRBJ2-4; abundance: few; v_gene: TRBV3-1; d_gene: TRBD2; CDR3aa: CASSPHRTSGVAKNIQYF; CDR3nt: TGTGCCAGCAGCCCCCACCGGACTAGCGGGGTAGCCAAAAACATTCAGTACTTC
j_gene: TRBJ2-3; abundance: few; v_gene: TRBV25-1; d_gene: NA; CDR3aa: CASSGWTADTQYF; CDR3nt: TGTGCCAGCAGTGGATGGACAGCGGATACGCAGTATTTT
j_gene: TRBJ1-1; abundance: NA; v_gene: TRBV10-1; d_gene: TRBD1; CDR3aa: CASRQTGQGEAFF; CDR3nt: TGCGCCAGCAGGCAAACGGGACAGGGAGAAGCTTTCTTT
j_gene: TRBJ1-5; abundance: few; v_gene: TRBV20-1; d_gene: NA; CDR3aa: CSARDGGGGNQPQHF; CDR3nt: TGCAGTGCTAGAGATGGGGGTGGAGGCAATCAGCCCCAGCATTTT
j_gene: TRBJ2-5; abundance: NA; v_gene: TRBV11-2; d_gene: TRBD2; CDR3aa: CASSPRLANFYNEQYF; CDR3nt: TGTGCCAGCAGCCCGCGACTAGCGAACTTCTACAATGAGCAGTACTTC
j_gene: TRBJ2-7; abundance: few; v_gene: TRBV20-1; d_gene: NA; CDR3aa: CSATLYYYEQYF; CDR3nt: TGCAGTGCGACCCTCTACTACTACGAGCAGTACTTC
j_gene: TRBJ2-2; abundance: NA; v_gene: TRBV20-1; d_gene: TRBD2; CDR3aa: CSARDRVAGGGTGELFF; CDR3nt: TGCAGTGCTAGAGATAGGGTAGCGGGGGGGGGCACCGGGGAGCTGTTTTTT
j_gene: TRBJ1-5; abundance: NA; v_gene: TRBV4-2; d_gene: NA; CDR3aa: CASSPNRENQPQHF; CDR3nt: TGTGCCAGCAGCCCAAACAGGGAGAATCAGCCCCAGCATTTT
j_gene: TRBJ2-7; abundance: few; v_gene: TRBV9; d_gene: TRBD2; CDR3aa: CASSPKQASGRPYEQYF; CDR3nt: TGTGCCAGCAGCCCAAAACAAGCTAGCGGGAGGCCCTACGAGCAGTACTTC
j_gene: TRBJ2-1; abundance: NA; v_gene: TRBV24-1; d_gene: NA; CDR3aa: CATSAAGLYNEQFF; CDR3nt: TGTGCCACCAGTGCGGCAGGCCTTTACAATGAGCAGTTCTTC
j_gene: TRBJ2-1; abundance: NA; v_gene: TRBV29-1; d_gene: TRBD2; CDR3aa: CSACRRGGSYNEQFF; CDR3nt: TGCAGCGCCTGCCGGCGGGGGGGCTCGTACAATGAGCAGTTCTTC
j_gene: TRBJ2-3; abundance: few; v_gene: TRBV7-8; d_gene: NA; CDR3aa: CASTPPGADTQYF; CDR3nt: TGTGCCAGCACCCCCCCCGGAGCAGATACGCAGTATTTT
j_gene: TRBJ1-1; abundance: NA; v_gene: TRBV12-3/TRBV12-4; d_gene: NA; CDR3aa: CASTPDSTNTEAFF; CDR3nt: TGTGCCAGCACCCCGGACAGTACGAACACTGAAGCTTTCTTT
j_gene: TRBJ1-1; abundance: NA; v_gene: TRBV5-1; d_gene: NA; CDR3aa: CASSSTTVNTEAFF; CDR3nt: TGCGCCAGCAGCTCGACTACGGTGAACACTGAAGCTTTCTTT
j_gene: TRBJ2-2; abundance: NA; v_gene: TRBV5-1; d_gene: NA; CDR3aa: CASSPVDHTGELFF; CDR3nt: TGCGCCAGCAGCCCCGTTGATCACACCGGGGAGCTGTTTTTT
j_gene: TRBJ2-4; abundance: NA; v_gene: TRBV29-1; d_gene: NA; CDR3aa: CSGRDKNIQYF; CDR3nt: TGCAGCGGACGGGACAAAAACATTCAGTACTTC
j_gene: TRBJ2-5; abundance: few; v_gene: TRBV3-1; d_gene: NA; CDR3aa: CKVPQGKETQYF; CDR3nt: TGTAAGGTCCCCCAGGGAAAAGAGACCCAGTACTTC
j_gene: TRBJ2-1; abundance: NA; v_gene: TRBV7-2; d_gene: TRBD2; CDR3aa: CTSTLISGHSYDEQFF; CDR3nt: TGTACCAGCACCTTAATTAGCGGGCACTCCTACGATGAGCAGTTCTTC
j_gene: TRBJ1-5; abundance: NA; v_gene: TRBV7-2; d_gene: NA; CDR3aa: CASSPGQNSNQPKHF; CDR3nt: TGTGCCAGCAGCCCCGGACAAAATAGCAATCAGCCCAAGCATTTT
j_gene: TRBJ2-3; abundance: NA; v_gene: TRBV5-1; d_gene: NA; CDR3aa: CASKTGTPTDTQYF; CDR3nt: TGCGCCAGCAAGACCGGGACGCCCACTGATACGCAGTATTTT
j_gene: TRBJ2-7; abundance: few; v_gene: TRBV10-3; d_gene: NA; CDR3aa: CAISERPPDEQYF; CDR3nt: TGTGCCATCAGTGAGCGGCCCCCAGACGAGCAGTACTTC
j_gene: TRBJ2-5; abundance: NA; v_gene: TRBV3-1; d_gene: TRBD2; CDR3aa: CASSQGPGLARETQYF; CDR3nt: TGTGCCAGCAGCCAAGGCCCGGGACTAGCGAGAGAGACCCAGTACTTC
j_gene: TRBJ2-3; abundance: few; v_gene: TRBV12-3/TRBV12-4; d_gene: TRBD2; CDR3aa: CASSPGTRGLSDTQYF; CDR3nt: TGTGCCAGCAGTCCTGGGACTAGAGGGTTGTCCGATACGCAGTATTTT
j_gene: TRBJ2-1; abundance: many; v_gene: TRBV7-2; d_gene: TRBD1; CDR3aa: CASSLDRAYNEQFF; CDR3nt: TGTGCCAGCAGTTTAGACAGGGCCTACAATGAGCAGTTCTTC
j_gene: TRBJ2-7; abundance: NA; v_gene: TRBV2; d_gene: NA; CDR3aa: CASSKQGRGLYEQYF; CDR3nt: TGTGCCAGCAGCAAACAGGGACGGGGGCTCTACGAGCAGTACTTC
j_gene: TRBJ2-7; abundance: NA; v_gene: TRBV21-1; d_gene: NA; CDR3aa: CASSRVAGSPSYEQYF; CDR3nt: TGTGCCAGCAGCAGAGTAGCGGGTTCCCCCTCCTACGAGCAGTACTTC
j_gene: TRBJ2-7; abundance: NA; v_gene: TRBV7-2; d_gene: NA; CDR3aa: CASSLLVLGGLYEQYF; CDR3nt: TGTGCCAGCAGCTTATTGGTCTTGGGGGGATTATACGAGCAGTACTTC
j_gene: TRBJ2-1; abundance: NA; v_gene: TRBV7-8; d_gene: NA; CDR3aa: CASTAQGGPSSYNEQFF; CDR3nt: TGTGCCAGCACCGCCCAGGGCGGTCCGAGCTCCTACAATGAGCAGTTCTTC
j_gene: TRBJ2-7; abundance: NA; v_gene: TRBV30; d_gene: TRBD2; CDR3aa: CAWTTSGAYEQYF; CDR3nt: TGTGCCTGGACCACTAGCGGGGCCTACGAGCAGTACTTC
j_gene: TRBJ2-7; abundance: few; v_gene: TRBV29-1; d_gene: NA; CDR3aa: CSVEGGRTYEQYF; CDR3nt: TGCAGCGTTGAAGGAGGCAGGACCTACGAGCAGTACTTC
j_gene: TRBJ1-1; abundance: NA; v_gene: TRBV10-3; d_gene: TRBD1; CDR3aa: CAISGTGGVSEAFF; CDR3nt: TGTGCCATCAGTGGTACAGGGGGCGTTTCTGAAGCTTTCTTT
j_gene: TRBJ2-6; abundance: NA; v_gene: TRBV12-3/TRBV12-4; d_gene: NA; CDR3aa: CASSLGSGANALTF; CDR3nt: TGTGCCAGCAGTTTGGGCTCTGGGGCCAACGCCCTGACTTTC
j_gene: TRBJ2-5; abundance: NA; v_gene: TRBV5-6; d_gene: NA; CDR3aa: CASSLPRGGRYNEQYF; CDR3nt: TGTGCCAGCAGCTTACCTAGGGGGGGCCGCTACAATGAGCAGTACTTC
j_gene: TRBJ2-1; abundance: NA; v_gene: TRBV12-3/TRBV12-4; d_gene: TRBD2; CDR3aa: CASSLGTTPLVSADNEQFF; CDR3nt: TGTGCCAGCAGTCTAGGGACTACCCCCCTGGTAAGTGCGGACAATGAGCAGTTCTTC
j_gene: TRBJ1-1; abundance: many; v_gene: TRBV5-1; d_gene: TRBD1; CDR3aa: CASSRQGGDTEAFF; CDR3nt: TGTGCCAGCAGTCGACAGGGGGGGGACACTGAAGCTTTCTTT
j_gene: TRBJ2-7; abundance: many; v_gene: TRBV6-6; d_gene: NA; CDR3aa: CASTAGGLSYEQYF; CDR3nt: TGTGCCAGCACGGCAGGGGGACTCTCCTACGAGCAGTACTTC
j_gene: TRBJ2-1; abundance: many; v_gene: TRBV12-5; d_gene: NA; CDR3aa: CASGLVIKSGGTYNEQFF; CDR3nt: TGTGCTAGTGGTTTGGTAATTAAGTCAGGAGGCACCTACAATGAGCAGTTCTTC
j_gene: TRBJ1-2; abundance: NA; v_gene: TRBV20-1; d_gene: NA; CDR3aa: CSARFQGILYGYTF; CDR3nt: TGCAGTGCTAGGTTTCAGGGGATCCTCTATGGCTACACCTTC
j_gene: TRBJ2-3; abundance: NA; v_gene: TRBV12-3/TRBV12-4; d_gene: TRBD2; CDR3aa: CASRPSGPNTDTQYF; CDR3nt: TGTGCCAGCCGACCTAGCGGTCCTAACACAGATACGCAGTATTTT
j_gene: TRBJ2-3; abundance: NA; v_gene: TRBV11-1; d_gene: TRBD1; CDR3aa: CASSYTGGRATDTQYF; CDR3nt: TGTGCCAGCAGCTACACAGGGGGAAGGGCCACAGATACGCAGTATTTT
j_gene: TRBJ2-7; abundance: NA; v_gene: TRBV12-3/TRBV12-4; d_gene: NA; CDR3aa: CASSLHRPPYEQYF; CDR3nt: TGTGCCAGCAGTTTACATCGTCCCCCCTACGAGCAGTACTTC
j_gene: TRBJ1-2; abundance: few; v_gene: TRBV24-1; d_gene: TRBD1; CDR3aa: CATSDSNSGTGPYGYTF; CDR3nt: TGTGCCACCAGTGATTCCAACTCCGGGACAGGGCCCTATGGCTACACCTTC